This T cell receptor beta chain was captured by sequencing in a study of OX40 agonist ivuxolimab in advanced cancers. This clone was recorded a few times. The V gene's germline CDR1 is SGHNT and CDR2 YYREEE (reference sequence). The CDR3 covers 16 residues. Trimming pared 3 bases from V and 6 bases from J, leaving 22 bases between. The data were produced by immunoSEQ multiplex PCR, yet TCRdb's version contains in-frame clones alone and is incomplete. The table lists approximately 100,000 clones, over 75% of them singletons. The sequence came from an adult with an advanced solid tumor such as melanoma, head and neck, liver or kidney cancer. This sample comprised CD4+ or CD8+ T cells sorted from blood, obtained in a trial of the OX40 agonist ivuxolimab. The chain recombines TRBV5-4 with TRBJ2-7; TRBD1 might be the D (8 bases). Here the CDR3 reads CASSWTGQGREGEQYF. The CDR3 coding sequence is TGTGCCAGCAGCTGGACAGGGCAGGGAAGGGAGGGCGAGCAGTACTTC.